Sequencing of this TCR beta chain was carried out in a study of T cell responses to AZD1222 COVID-19 vaccine. Study-level background: Both about-4-week and about-12-week second-dose recipients were combined.

Data came from immunoSEQ multiplex PCR; TCRdb stores just in-frame clones and leaves some out. The table includes about 100,000 clones, over 90% detected once. This clone occurred once. Antigen: not known. Findings of the study overall: Clonal diversity may have been underestimated, and the donors were mostly white British, with more females than males. At baseline, just 6 or 7 AZD1222 recipients tested seropositive.

Sequenced material: peripheral blood, taken on day 0 of AZD1222 vaccination. This receptor was identified in an adult in good health.

The CDR3 reads CASSEPRTAAHQETQYF. The CDR3 region has the DNA TGTGCCAGCAGTGAACCAAGGACAGCGGCACACCAAGAGACCCAGTACTTC. The chain links TRBV25-1 to TRBJ2-5, with a possible D match to TRBD1 (6 bases). There are 17 residues in the CDR3. The germline V gene has CDR1 MGHDK and CDR2 SYGVNS. V was clipped by 2 bases and J by 0 bases, with 16 bases between them.